The clone carrying this TCR beta chain came up a few times. No antigen is known for it. TCRdb itself ran the 5' RACE reads through MiXCR, one entry per CDR3 protein. The profile shows some 200,000 distinct CDR3 sequences, roughly 12% of them singletons. This sample is part of a study of CD8 T cells in ankylosing spondylitis. General observations from the study: Characteristic, it appeared, of ankylosing spondylitis blood was a TCR beta motif of eight highly homologous variants. Prior work had noted some motif variants in reactive arthritis blood and synovial fluid. Peripheral blood held disease-linked clones only at relatively low frequency, and these were CD8+. There was reportedly significant enrichment of clones that were disease-linked in matched ankylosing spondylitis synovial fluid.

The germline CDR1 and CDR2 sequences are MNHEY and SMNVEV (reference sequence). This CDR3 is 17 amino acids long. J gave up 0 bases and V 6 bases, and 7 bases lay outside the gene matches. This sequence was found in a male donor with ankylosing spondylitis or in good health (not recorded which). Sequencing was carried out using blood, either unsorted or a sorted T cell fraction (not recorded which). This rearrangement joins TRBV27 to TRBJ1-5; 11 bases are shared with TRBD1. Written as DNA, the CDR3 is TGTGCCAGCAGCCCGGGACAGGGGGACTATAGCAATCAGCCCCAGCATTTT. Its protein product is CASSPGQGDYSNQPQHF.